The clone carrying this T cell receptor (beta chain) appeared many times. As yet, its antigen is unknown. Preparing the TCRbeta library involved the use of unique molecular identifiers. TCRdb processed the PCR reads anew with MiXCR; each CDR3 protein has one entry. Counted here are 280,000 or so distinct CDR3 sequences, around 10% occurring once; the ten biggest clones make up less than 25%. The data belong to a study of T-cell reconstitution after alpha-beta-depleted transplantation in children. Study findings and constraints: Some patients showed high day-60 TCRbeta diversity, which derived from surviving recipient T cells and thymic progenitors. It was newly produced T cells that mostly accounted for T-cell counts and diversity one year after transplant. As was reported, about two months after transplant, alpha-beta T cells came from several hundred expanded graft clones.

The germline gives CDR1 SEHNR, CDR2 FQNEAQ (reference sequence). This CDR3 is built from 15 residues. Trimming at V came to 2 bases and at J to 7 bases, leaving 7 bases not matched to a gene. This receptor was taken from a male patient between 2 and 9 years old who had a stem cell transplant for chronic granulomatous disease, so the T cells may come from the graft donor. Source: peripheral blood, taken 180 days after TCRalphabeta/CD19-depleted stem cell transplant. V is TRBV7-9 and J is TRBJ1-5; 8 nucleotides match TRBD1. CDR3 sequence (DNA): TGTGCCAGCAGCTTACAGGGGGCCATGGGACAGCCCCAGCATTTT. This translates into CASSLQGAMGQPQHF.